This paragraph reports one T cell receptor beta chain. This specimen belongs to a study of T cell changes during pregnancy in multiple sclerosis. Libraries were prepared by immunoSEQ multiplex PCR; TCRdb keeps only in-frame clonotypes and omits some of them. The table shows 32,000 or so clones, with 85% to 95% occurring only once. CDR1 MNHNY and CDR2 SVGAGI come from the germline V gene (reference sequence). The J segment lost 4 bases and the V segment lost 5 bases, leaving 10 bases of the junction unmatched. CDR3 size: 16 residues. The clonotype originates from a female donor with multiple sclerosis, enrolled in a pregnancy study. This chain uses TRBV6-6 with TRBJ1-5; 8 bases agree with TRBD1. Material: CD4+ T cells from peripheral blood mononuclear cells, obtained in the second trimester of pregnancy. CDR3 loop: CASSPRGQGGNQPQHF. The CDR3 bases are TGTGCCAGCAGTCCCCGAGGACAGGGAGGGAATCAGCCCCAGCATTTT.